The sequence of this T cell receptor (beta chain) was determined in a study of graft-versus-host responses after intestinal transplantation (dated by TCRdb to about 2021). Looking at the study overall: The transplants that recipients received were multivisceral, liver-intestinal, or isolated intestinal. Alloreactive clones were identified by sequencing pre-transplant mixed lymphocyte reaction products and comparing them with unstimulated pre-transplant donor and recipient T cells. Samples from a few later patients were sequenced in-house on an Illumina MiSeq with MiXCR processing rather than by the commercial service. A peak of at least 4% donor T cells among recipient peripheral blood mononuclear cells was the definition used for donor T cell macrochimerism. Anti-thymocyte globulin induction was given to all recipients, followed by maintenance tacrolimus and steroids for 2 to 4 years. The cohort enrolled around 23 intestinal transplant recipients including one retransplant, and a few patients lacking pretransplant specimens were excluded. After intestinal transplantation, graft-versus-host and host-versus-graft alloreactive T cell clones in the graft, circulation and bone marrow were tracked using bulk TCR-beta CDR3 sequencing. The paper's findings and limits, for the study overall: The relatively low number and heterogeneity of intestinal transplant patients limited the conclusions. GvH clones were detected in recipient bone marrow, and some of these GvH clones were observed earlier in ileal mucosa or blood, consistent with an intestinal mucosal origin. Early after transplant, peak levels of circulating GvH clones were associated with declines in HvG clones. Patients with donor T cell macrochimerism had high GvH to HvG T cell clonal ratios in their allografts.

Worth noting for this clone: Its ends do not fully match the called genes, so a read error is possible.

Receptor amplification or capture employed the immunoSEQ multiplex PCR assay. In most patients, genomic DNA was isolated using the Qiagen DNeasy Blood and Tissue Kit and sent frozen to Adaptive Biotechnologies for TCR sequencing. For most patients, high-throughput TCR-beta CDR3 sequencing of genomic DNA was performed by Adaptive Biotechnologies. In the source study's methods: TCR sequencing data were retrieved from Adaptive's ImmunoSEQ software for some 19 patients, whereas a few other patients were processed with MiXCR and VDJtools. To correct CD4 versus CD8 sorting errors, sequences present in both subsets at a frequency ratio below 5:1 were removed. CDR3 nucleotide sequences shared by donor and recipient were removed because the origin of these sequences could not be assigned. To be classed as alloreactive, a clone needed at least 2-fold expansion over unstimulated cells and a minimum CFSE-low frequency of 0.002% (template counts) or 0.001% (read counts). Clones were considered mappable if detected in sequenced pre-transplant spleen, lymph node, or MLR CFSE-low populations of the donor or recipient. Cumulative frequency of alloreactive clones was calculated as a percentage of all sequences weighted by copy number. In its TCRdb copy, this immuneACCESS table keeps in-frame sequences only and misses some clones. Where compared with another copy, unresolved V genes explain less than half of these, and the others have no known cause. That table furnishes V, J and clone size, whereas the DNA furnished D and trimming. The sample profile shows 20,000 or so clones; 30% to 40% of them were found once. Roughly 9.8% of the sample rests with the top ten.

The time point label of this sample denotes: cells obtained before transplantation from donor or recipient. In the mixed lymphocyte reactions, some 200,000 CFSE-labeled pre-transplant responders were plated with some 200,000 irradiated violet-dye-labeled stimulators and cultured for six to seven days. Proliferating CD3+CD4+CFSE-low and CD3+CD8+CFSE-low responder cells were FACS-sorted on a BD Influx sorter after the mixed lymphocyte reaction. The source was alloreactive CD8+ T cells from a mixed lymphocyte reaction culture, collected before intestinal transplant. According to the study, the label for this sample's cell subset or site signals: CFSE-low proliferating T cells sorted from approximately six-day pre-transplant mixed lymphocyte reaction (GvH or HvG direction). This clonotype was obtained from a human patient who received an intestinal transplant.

In nucleotide form, the sequence is TGTGCCAGCACCCCGATTGGGGACACGGAAGCTTTCTTT. It codes for CASTPIGDTEAFF. Rearrangement joined TRBV6-1 to TRBJ1-1; a weak D assignment points to TRBD1 (6 bases agree). The CDR3 measures 13 amino acids from cysteine to phenylalanine. The read is trimmed to its CDR3 DNA, 39 bases read in frame from base 1. The germline V gene sets CDR1 to MNHNS and CDR2 to SASEGT.